Listed here are 18 T cell receptor beta chains from one sample, sequenced in a study of blood T cells in healthy people across ages. Primers used in a second PCR of roughly 7 to 11 cycles were a sample-barcoded 5' primer and a J-beta primer mix. TCRdb redid the calling of the 5' RACE reads with MiXCR, one entry per CDR3 protein. This table has 780,000 or so distinct CDR3 sequences, approximately 25% appearing once. The same sample was also studied in work on T cells of mothers and their children.

Sequenced input: blood. The source of these receptors is a boy under 18 in good health.

The chain recombines TRBV7-3 with TRBJ2-1; perhaps D is TRBD1 or TRBD2 (7 bases each). The CDR3 runs to 16 residues. V dropped 3 bases and J dropped 0 bases, with 12 bases sitting between them. CDR1 and CDR2 from the germline V gene are SGHTA and FQGTGA. In DNA form, the CDR3 reads TGTGCCAGCAGCTTCAGGGGGGGGAGCTCCTACAATGAGCAGTTCTTC. It translates to CASSFRGGSSYNEQFF.

V usage is TRBV12-3 or TRBV12-4 and J usage is TRBJ1-2, with TRBD1 matching 7 bases. J lost 8 bases, V lost 5 bases, and 8 bases had no gene match. This CDR3 is 13 amino acids long. The CDR3: CASSEGGPLGYTF. The CDR3 nucleotides are TGTGCCAGCAGTGAAGGGGGCCCCCTAGGCTACACCTTC.

The chain employs TRBV12-3 or TRBV12-4 and TRBJ2-2; D gene unclear. V lost 4 bases, J lost 3 bases, and 12 bases lay in between. The CDR3 extends over 15 amino acids. The CDR3 region has the DNA TGTGCCAGCAGTTACCATAGACGGGACACCGGGGAGCTGTTTTTT. Its protein is CASSYHRRDTGELFF.

This clonotype was observed many times. The CDR3 sequence is CASSLETGSSYEQYF. The CDR3 DNA reads as TGTGCCAGCAGTTTAGAAACGGGTAGCTCCTACGAGCAGTACTTC. This chain links TRBV28 with TRBJ2-1; D unresolved. The DNA end is more similar to TRBJ2-7, so the J call may be wrong. Germline V gene sequence: CDR1 MDHEN, CDR2 SYDVKM. The CDR3 loop spans 15 amino acids.

This clonotype has only a few counts. J is TRBJ1-5 and V is TRBV12-3 or TRBV12-4; no definite D call. With 3 bases removed from V and 4 bases from J, the gap between germline ends came to 7 bases. The CDR3 length is 13 residues. The CDR3 reads CASSLTENQPQHF. As DNA, the CDR3 is TGTGCCAGCAGTTTGACGGAGAATCAGCCCCAGCATTTT.

This clonotype was observed a handful of times. This chain connects TRBV24-1 to TRBJ1-5; 10 bases agree with TRBD1. Per the germline V gene, CDR1 is KGHDR and CDR2 is SFDVKD. The J segment lost 2 bases and the V segment lost 4 bases, leaving 1 base of the junction unmatched. The CDR3 spans 15 residues. The CDR3, as DNA: TGTGCCACCAGTGACGGGACAGGGGGCAATCAGCCCCAGCATTTT. This sequence encodes CATSDGTGGNQPQHF.

The DNA of the CDR3 is TGTGCCAGCACCCCGGGCCAGAGACGCGGGTACACGCAGTATTTT. Its translation is CASTPGQRRGYTQYF. The chain couples TRBV6-2 or TRBV6-3 to TRBJ2-3; possible D gene TRBD2, 5 bases. V was cut by 7 bases and J by 9 bases, with 23 bases left in between. This CDR3 is built from 15 residues. In germline, CDR1 is MNHEY, CDR2 SVGEGT.

This clonotype was seen a few times. The V gene is TRBV20-1, the J gene TRBJ1-1, with a possible D match to TRBD1 (6 bases). Germline CDR1 and CDR2: DFQATT and SNEGSKA (reference sequence). The V end was cut by 6 bases, the J end by 0 bases, with 14 bases between. The length of the CDR3 is 14 residues. The CDR3, as DNA: TGCAGTGCCAAGAAGACAGGATTGAACACTGAAGCTTTCTTT. It encodes CSAKKTGLNTEAFF.

The V call is TRBV9, the J call TRBJ1-1; a weak D match, TRBD1 (5 bases). V dropped 0 bases and J dropped 3 bases, with 6 bases sitting between them. Germline CDR1 and CDR2: SGDLS and YYNGEE. CDR3 length equals 13 residues. The CDR3 reads CASSVVGHTEAFF. CDR3 nucleotides: TGTGCCAGCAGCGTAGTGGGGCACACTGAAGCTTTCTTT.

This clonotype appeared a single time. The chain employs TRBV20-1 and TRBJ2-5; possible D gene TRBD1, 5 bases. Trimming took off 5 bases at V and 5 bases at J, with 21 bases between the two ends. There are 15 residues in the CDR3. Germline assignment: CDR1 DFQATT and CDR2 SNEGSKA (reference sequence). The CDR3 coding sequence is TGCAGTGCTCAACTTGGGGCAGCGCCTGTGGAGACCCAGTACTTC. Encoded protein: CSAQLGAAPVETQYF.

This clonotype was recorded a few times. The chain recombines TRBV6-5 with TRBJ2-5, with a weak D call TRBD2 (6 bases). The DNA end favors TRBJ2-1, so the J call may be wrong. Germline CDR1 and CDR2: MNHEY and SVGAGI. The CDR3 sequence is 15 residues long. The CDR3 DNA reads as TGTGCCAGCAGTCCGGGAGTTTTCTCCTACAATGAGCAGTTCTTC. Translating it yields CASSPGVFSYNEQFF.

This clonotype was counted a few times. The V call is TRBV3-1, the J call TRBJ1-4; weak D call: TRBD1 (5 bases). In germline, CDR1 is LGHDT, CDR2 YNNKEL (reference sequence). The V end lost 0 bases, the J end lost 0 bases, and 8 bases lay between the germline ends. There are 16 residues in the CDR3. CDR3 sequence reads: CASSQDSGATNEKLFF. The CDR3, as DNA: TGTGCCAGCAGCCAAGATTCGGGGGCAACTAATGAAAAACTGTTTTTT. Drawing the rest from reference TRBV3-1 and TRBJ1-4, the complete variable domain is DTAVSQTPKYLVTQMGNDKSIKCEQNLGHDTMYWYKQDSKKFLKIMFSYNNKELIINETVPNRFSPKSPDKAHLNLHINSLELGDSAVYFCASSQDSGATNEKLFFGSGTQLSVL.

Note on this clonotype: A read error may produce the germline difference seen at one junction end. The chain couples TRBV7-2 to TRBJ2-2; 8 nucleotides line up with TRBD2. CDR1 is SGHTA, CDR2 FQGNSA, per germline. The CDR3 loop spans 19 amino acids. In DNA form, the CDR3 reads TGTGCCAGCAGCACGCGAGCCCCCCGACTAGCGAGGAACAGCGGGGAGCTGTTTTTT. Translated: CASSTRAPRLARNSGELFF.

V and J are TRBV28 and TRBJ2-7, with 8 bases matching TRBD1. Germline values: CDR1 MDHEN, CDR2 SYDVKM. The CDR3 has 16 residues. The J segment lost 6 bases and the V segment lost 6 bases, leaving 16 bases of the junction unmatched. CDR3 coding DNA: TGTGCCAGCAGCCCTCTATCGGTCAGGGGGCCCTGCGAGCAGTACTTC. This codes for CASSPLSVRGPCEQYF.

The V and J genes are TRBV7-2 and TRBJ2-5; D not certain. Trimming shortened V by 2 bases and J by 5 bases, and 21 bases separated the two germline ends. The germline V gene has CDR1 SGHTA and CDR2 FQGNSA. The CDR3 contains 17 residues. CDR3: CASSLLVPLWGGETQYF. The CDR3 DNA sequence: TGTGCCAGCAGCTTACTGGTACCTCTCTGGGGTGGGGAGACCCAGTACTTC.

The DNA for the CDR3 is TGCGCCAGCAGCCAAGATAAGAATGGCCAGGGGTTCGAGCAGTACTTC. Residues: CASSQDKNGQGFEQYF. This chain joins TRBV4-3 and TRBJ2-7, with D tentatively TRBD1 (6 bases). CDR1 LGHNA and CDR2 YSLEER come from the germline V gene. The CDR3 contains 16 residues. V was trimmed by 0 bases and J by 6 bases, leaving 18 bases between them.

This clonotype was seen a few times. CDR3 sequence: CASSQDPGLAPGNIQYF. The DNA of the CDR3 is TGTGCCAGCAGCCAAGATCCGGGACTAGCTCCCGGAAACATTCAGTACTTC. The chain is built from TRBV14 and TRBJ2-4; the match to TRBD2 covers 9 bases. The CDR3 extends over 17 amino acids. CDR1 SGHDN and CDR2 FVKESK come from the germline V gene. With 0 bases clipped from V and 6 bases from J, the junction kept 9 bases outside the gene matches.

The V call is TRBV28, the J call TRBJ2-5; 8 bases map to TRBD1. TRBJ2-1 matches the DNA end more closely, so the J call is doubtful. This CDR3 spans 14 amino acids. In germline, CDR1 is MDHEN, CDR2 SYDVKM. This chain's CDR3 is CASGGQGAPNEQFF. In DNA, the CDR3 is TGTGCCAGCGGGGGGCAGGGGGCCCCCAATGAGCAGTTCTTC.